This TCR beta chain originates from a study of Ad26.COV2.S vaccination and SARS-CoV-2 variants. Study at large: Ad26.COV2.S, an intramuscular injection, was given once or twice 56 days apart.

Treatment reported: some 19 received Ad26.COV2.S at low or high dose, single or two shots; 5 received placebo; per-sample allocation not given. Specimen acquisition occurred on day 63 following the initial vaccine or placebo injection. The study used a vaccine consisting of an Ad26 vector that expressed Wuhan-strain SARS-CoV-2 spike. Using immunoSEQ multiplex PCR, the repertoire was profiled, and TCRdb retains in-frame clones only, with some absent. The sample has 350,000 to 500,000 clones, around 90% seen once. Whole-study results and caveats: There was a possibility that the TCR breadth and depth analyses underestimated total T cell responses.

As concerns this clone: Its target is not known.

V shed 3 bases and J shed 1 base, with 18 bases lying between them. This CDR3 region has 17 residues. Germline CDR1 is LGHDT and CDR2 is YNNKEL (reference sequence). This sequence was found in a person aged 18 to 65 who received the Ad26.COV2.S COVID-19 vaccine or a placebo. The material was peripheral blood, obtained in a trial of Ad26.COV2.S vaccine versus placebo. The chain joins TRBV3-1 (or the pseudogene TRBV3-2) to TRBJ1-2; D is uncertain. The CDR3 DNA follows: TGTGCCAGCAGCCATCCTGATCAGGCTTCTTTTAACTATGGCTACACCTTC. Its translation: CASSHPDQASFNYGYTF.